This passage covers 22 T cell receptor beta chains from one sample sequenced in a study of blood T cell repertoires in COVID-19. Profiled with immunoSEQ multiplex PCR; TCRdb holds only in-frame clones, not every one. Here the sample spans approximately 75,000 clones, approximately 87% being singletons. The specimen was peripheral blood. The receptors here all came from a woman aged 80 or over with acute or convalescent COVID-19.

This clone was seen a handful of times. The chain employs TRBV5-1 and TRBJ2-6, with D perhaps TRBD1 (6 bases). Trimming cost V 4 bases and J 0 bases, with 8 bases left between them. This CDR3 spans 15 amino acids. Germline V gene lookup returns CDR1 SGHRS and CDR2 YFSETQ. The CDR3 nucleotides are TGCGCCAGCAGCCTGGACAGCTCTGGGGCCAACGTCCTGACTTTC. Encoded protein: CASSLDSSGANVLTF.

The V call is TRBV11-2, the J call TRBJ1-2; no reliable D call. Germline CDR1 reads SGHAT; CDR2 reads FQNNGV. CDR3 length: 14 amino acids. V was pared by 3 bases and J by 4 bases, with 12 bases between. CDR3 coding DNA: TGTGCCAGCAGCTTCGCCAGAACCTCCTATGGCTACACCTTC. Translating it yields CASSFARTSYGYTF.

The chain links TRBV27 to TRBJ2-3; 7 bases are a match to TRBD2. CDR3 length: 14 amino acids. V lost 2 bases and J lost 1; bases outside the gene matches: 0. Germline V gene lookup returns CDR1 MNHEY and CDR2 SMNVEV (reference sequence). CDR3 nucleotide sequence: TGTGCCAGCAGTTTAAGCGGGGGCACAGATACGCAGTATTTT. Its protein is CASSLSGGTDTQYF.

This sequence joins TRBV7-9 and TRBJ2-1; D is unclear. The germline V gene encodes CDR1 SEHNR and CDR2 FQNEAQ (reference sequence). Trimming removed 7 bases at V and 0 bases at J, with 10 bases between. The CDR3 is 14 residues long. The CDR3 bases are TGTGCCAGCACCCAGACTGCCTCCTACAATGAGCAGTTCTTC. As protein: CASTQTASYNEQFF.

The J gene is TRBJ1-5, the V gene TRBV27; D is possibly TRBD1 (5 bases). The CDR3 loop spans 15 amino acids. Trimming stripped 7 bases from V and 5 bases from J, with 18 bases between. The germline V gene encodes CDR1 MNHEY and CDR2 SMNVEV (reference sequence). The CDR3 nucleotides read TGTGCCAGCACCCCGGCGGGGAGGGGTCATCAGCCCCAGCATTTT. It specifies CASTPAGRGHQPQHF.

The chain joins TRBV2 to TRBJ2-1, with 14 positions matching TRBD2. CDR3 length: 17 residues. Trimming cost V 5 bases and J 4 bases; bases outside gene matches: 7. Germline CDR1 reads SNHLY; CDR2 reads FYNNEI. In DNA form, the CDR3 reads TGTGCCAGCAGTTATTCGGGACTAGCGGGAGTATACAATGAGCAGTTCTTC. Its translation is CASSYSGLAGVYNEQFF.

The rearrangement uses TRBV27 and TRBJ1-5, with D possibly matching TRBD1 (6 bases). Germline lookup yields CDR1 MNHEY and CDR2 SMNVEV (reference sequence). CDR3 length equals 13 residues. V lost 3 bases, J lost 4 bases, and 7 bases lay in between. The CDR3 coding sequence is TGTGCCAGCAGTTTCGACAGGAATCAGCCCCAGCATTTT. The encoded protein is CASSFDRNQPQHF.

Written as DNA, the CDR3 is TGTGCCAGCAGCTCGGACATGCGGGGCTACACCTTC. Residues: CASSSDMRGYTF. The chain links TRBV11-2 to TRBJ1-2, with D maybe TRBD1 (5 bases). The CDR3 loop spans 12 amino acids. Per germline, CDR1 SGHAT and CDR2 FQNNGV. V gave up 4 bases and J gave up 8 bases, with 11 bases separating them. The variable domain in full, with the rest retrieved from reference TRBV11-2 and TRBJ1-2, is EAGVAQSPRYKIIEKRQSVAFWCNPISGHATLYWYQQILGQGPKLLIQFQNNGVVDDSQLPKDRFSAERLKGVDSTLKIQPAKLEDSAVYLCASSSDMRGYTFGSGTRLTVV.

The gene calls are TRBV3-1 (or the pseudogene TRBV3-2) and TRBJ2-2, with 7 bases lining up with TRBD1. CDR1 is LGHDT and CDR2 is YNNKEL in the germline V gene (reference sequence). Trimming removed 1 base from V and 1 base from J; junction bases left unmatched: 3. This CDR3 is built from 16 residues. The DNA for the CDR3 is TGTGCCAGCAGCCAAGGGACAGGCCTGAACACCGGGGAGCTGTTTTTT. It is translated as CASSQGTGLNTGELFF.

The rearrangement uses TRBV5-1 and TRBJ1-1; D is undetermined. Trimming pared 0 bases from V and 6 bases from J, leaving 9 bases between. Germline V gene sequence: CDR1 SGHRS, CDR2 YFSETQ. CDR3 length: 13 amino acids. CDR3 coding DNA: TGCGCCAGCAGCTTGGAGCGGTGGTCTGAAGCTTTCTTT. Protein: CASSLERWSEAFF. Full variable domain (rest looked up from reference TRBV5-1 and TRBJ1-1): KAGVTQTPRYLIKTRGQQVTLSCSPISGHRSVSWYQQTPGQGLQFLFEYFSETQRNKGNFPGRFSGRQFSNSRSEMNVSTLELGDSALYLCASSLERWSEAFFGQGTRLTVV.

This clone was seen only a few times. The chain is built from TRBV27 and TRBJ1-5; 8 bases fit TRBD1. The V segment lost 2 bases and the J segment 7 bases; nucleotides outside the gene matches: 7. The CDR3 has 15 amino acids. Germline loops: CDR1 MNHEY, CDR2 SMNVEV (reference sequence). In DNA, the CDR3 is TGTGCCAGCAGTTTAGGGACAGGCCGGTCACAGCCCCAGCATTTT. Amino acid sequence: CASSLGTGRSQPQHF.

This chain uses TRBV5-1 with TRBJ2-5, with D unclear. This CDR3 is 11 amino acids long. CDR1 and CDR2 (germline): SGHRS, YFSETQ. Trimming took off 1 base at V and 5 bases at J, with 3 bases between the two ends. CDR3 DNA: TGCGCCAGCAGCTTGCTGGAGACCCAGTACTTC. Encoded protein: CASSLLETQYF.

The chain uses TRBV18 and TRBJ2-7; D uncertain. The V gene lost 6 bases and the J gene lost 0 bases, with 12 bases spanning the gap. Per germline, CDR1 KGHSH and CDR2 LQKENI. This CDR3 contains 14 residues. This CDR3 is CASSPAGNSYEQYF. DNA for the CDR3: TGTGCCAGCTCCCCGGCAGGAAACTCCTACGAGCAGTACTTC.

The CDR3 reads CATSIWTGSMGELFF. The CDR3 region has the DNA TGTGCCACCAGCATCTGGACGGGGTCAATGGGGGAGCTGTTTTTT. This chain connects TRBV15 to TRBJ2-2; a possible D gene is TRBD2 (5 bases). The CDR3 totals 15 residues. V was pared by 4 bases and J by 8 bases, with 17 bases between. Germline CDR1 reads LNHNV; CDR2 reads YYDKDF (reference sequence).

The V call is TRBV10-2, the J call TRBJ2-7; 12 positions match TRBD2. CDR3 size: 14 residues. V gave up 6 bases and J gave up 3 bases; unmatched junction bases: 3. CDR1 WSHSY and CDR2 SAAADI come from the germline V gene. CDR3 loop: CASSMTSGGYEQYF. CDR3 bases: TGCGCCAGCAGCATGACTAGCGGGGGCTACGAGCAGTACTTC.

This chain uses TRBV9 with TRBJ2-5; TRBD2 matches 9 bases. J was trimmed by 2 bases and V by 4 bases; bases with no gene match: 15. This CDR3 has 18 residues. The germline CDR1 and CDR2 sequences are SGDLS and YYNGEE. The CDR3 bases are TGTGCCAGCAGCAGACGTGACGGACTAGCGACCTTTCAAGAGACCCAGTACTTC. The encoded protein is CASSRRDGLATFQETQYF. The full variable domain, its missing parts supplied by reference TRBV9 and TRBJ2-5, is DSGVTQTPKHLITATGQRVTLRCSPRSGDLSVYWYQQSLDQGLQFLIQYYNGEERAKGNILERFSAQQFPDLHSELNLSSLELGDSALYFCASSRRDGLATFQETQYFGPGTRLLVL.

The chain combines TRBV24-1 with TRBJ2-3; 7 bases agree with TRBD1. Germline-derived CDR1 and CDR2 are KGHDR and SFDVKD. Unmatched junction bases numbered 10, after V lost 6 bases and J lost 2 bases. This CDR3 is built from 16 residues. CDR3 nucleotide sequence: TGTGCCACCAGTTCGTCCGTACAGGGGTTCACAGATACGCAGTATTTT. It specifies CATSSSVQGFTDTQYF.

This chain joins TRBV7-9 and TRBJ2-7, with 12 bases matching TRBD1. This CDR3 comprises 17 residues. Germline assignment: CDR1 SEHNR and CDR2 FQNEAQ (reference sequence). V gave up 1 base and J gave up 2 bases; unmatched junction bases: 6. CDR3 coding DNA: TGTGCCAGCAGCTTAGTGGGGACAGGGGGCATTGCCTACGAGCAGTACTTC. Translation gives CASSLVGTGGIAYEQYF.

This clone was seen a single time. The chain has TRBV7-2 and TRBJ1-1; D may be TRBD1 (6 bases). Trimming left V 5 bases short and J 4 bases short, with 23 bases between. The CDR3 extends over 17 amino acids. Germline V gives CDR1 SGHTA, CDR2 FQGNSA. CDR3 sequence: CASSHPQDSRGGTEAFF. CDR3 coding DNA: TGTGCCAGCAGCCATCCCCAAGACTCTCGAGGGGGCACTGAAGCTTTCTTT.

The V gene is TRBV30, the J gene TRBJ1-3; 9 bases line up with TRBD1. Looked up from germline, CDR1 is GTSNPN and CDR2 is SVGIG (reference sequence). J was trimmed by 5 bases and V by 3 bases; bases with no gene match: 11. The CDR3 extends over 16 amino acids. The CDR3 is CAWSGGQGATRNTIYF. DNA of the CDR3: TGTGCCTGGAGCGGGGGACAGGGAGCCACCCGAAACACCATATATTTT.

CDR3 DNA sequence: TGTGCCTGGAACAGGGGGATATCCTACGAGCAGTACTTC. Translated: CAWNRGISYEQYF. V and J are TRBV30 and TRBJ2-7; TRBD1 agrees at 8 bases. Germline V gene data show CDR1 as GTSNPN and CDR2 as SVGIG (reference sequence). This CDR3 comprises 13 residues. The V segment lost 4 bases and the J segment 1 base; nucleotides outside the gene matches: 3.

The chain is built from TRBV24-1 and TRBJ2-3; 9 nucleotides match TRBD1. V lost 3 bases, J lost 4 bases, and 7 bases stayed unmatched. Germline CDR1 is KGHDR and CDR2 is SFDVKD. CDR3 size: 16 residues. Here the CDR3 DNA reads TGTGCCACCAGTGATCCCGGGACAGGGTATTCAGATACGCAGTATTTT. It translates to CATSDPGTGYSDTQYF.